This note documents a single TCR beta chain sequence. The sample carries other DNA sequences with the same CDR3. The run depth of the assay was deep. Using immunoSEQ multiplex PCR, the repertoire was profiled, and TCRdb retains in-frame clones only, with some absent. The sample has some 490,000 clones; roughly 80% are singletons. This entry comes from a study of shared clonotypes between healthy human individuals. The receptor was derived from a middle-aged woman in good health. Some clones in this sample may be carry-over from other donors' samples. The sequenced sample was PBMCs.

In nucleotides, the CDR3 is TGTGCCAGCAGCGTAGCAGGGGCCGGTGGCTACACCTTC. Translating it yields CASSVAGAGGYTF. The chain couples TRBV9 to TRBJ1-2, with D possibly being TRBD1 (6 bases). Germline loops: CDR1 SGDLS, CDR2 YYNGEE. The V end was cut by 0 bases, the J end by 7 bases, with 10 bases between. The CDR3 sequence is 13 residues long.